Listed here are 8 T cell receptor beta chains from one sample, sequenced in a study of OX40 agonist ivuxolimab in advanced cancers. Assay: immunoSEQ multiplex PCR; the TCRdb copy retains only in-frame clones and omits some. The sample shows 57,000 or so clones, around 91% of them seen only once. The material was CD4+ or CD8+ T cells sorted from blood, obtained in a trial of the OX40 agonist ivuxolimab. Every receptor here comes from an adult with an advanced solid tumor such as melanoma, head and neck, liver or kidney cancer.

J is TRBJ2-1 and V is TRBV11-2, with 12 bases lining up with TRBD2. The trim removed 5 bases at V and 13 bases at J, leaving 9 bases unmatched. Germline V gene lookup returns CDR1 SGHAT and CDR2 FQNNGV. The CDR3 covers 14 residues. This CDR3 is CASSALAGGGVQFF. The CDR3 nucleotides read TGTGCCAGCAGCGCACTAGCGGGGGGCGGGGTTCAGTTCTTC.

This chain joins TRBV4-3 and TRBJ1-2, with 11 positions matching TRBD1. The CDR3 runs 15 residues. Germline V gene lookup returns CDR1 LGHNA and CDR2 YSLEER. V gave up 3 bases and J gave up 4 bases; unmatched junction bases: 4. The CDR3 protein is CASSHGQGATYGYTF. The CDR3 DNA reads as TGCGCCAGCAGCCACGGACAGGGGGCAACCTATGGCTACACCTTC.

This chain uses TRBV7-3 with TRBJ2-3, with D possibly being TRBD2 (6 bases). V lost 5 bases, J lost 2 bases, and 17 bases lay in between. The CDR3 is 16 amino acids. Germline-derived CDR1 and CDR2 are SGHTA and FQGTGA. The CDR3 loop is CASSPGAGTSTDTQYF. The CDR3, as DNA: TGTGCCAGCAGCCCCGGGGCGGGGACGTCCACAGATACGCAGTATTTT.

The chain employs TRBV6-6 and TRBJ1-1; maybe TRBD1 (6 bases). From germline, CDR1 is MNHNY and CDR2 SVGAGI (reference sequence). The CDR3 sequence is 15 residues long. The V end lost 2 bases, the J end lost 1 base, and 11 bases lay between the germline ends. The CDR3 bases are TGTGCCAGCAGTTACCTCCCGACAGGGAACACTGAAGCTTTCTTT. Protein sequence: CASSYLPTGNTEAFF.

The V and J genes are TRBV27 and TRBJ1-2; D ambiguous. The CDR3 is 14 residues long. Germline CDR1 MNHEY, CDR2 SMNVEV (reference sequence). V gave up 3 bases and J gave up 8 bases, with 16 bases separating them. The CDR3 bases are TGTGCCAGCAGTTTGAGTATTTCCTTTCTCGGCTACACCTTC. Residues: CASSLSISFLGYTF.

In DNA, the CDR3 is TGTGCCAGCAGCTTTGTTAGAGCTTGGACTAGCGGGAACAAGGGGTCCTACGAGCAGTACTTC. This translates into CASSFVRAWTSGNKGSYEQYF. This sequence joins TRBV28 and TRBJ2-7, with TRBD2 matching 12 bases. Trimming took 6 bases from V and 1 from J; bases not matched to a gene: 22. The CDR3 length is 21 residues. The germline V gene encodes CDR1 MDHEN and CDR2 SYDVKM.

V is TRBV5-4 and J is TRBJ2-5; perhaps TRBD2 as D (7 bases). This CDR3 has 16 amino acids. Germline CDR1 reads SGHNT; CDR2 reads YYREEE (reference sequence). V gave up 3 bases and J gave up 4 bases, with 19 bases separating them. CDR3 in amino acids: CASSSPGAGEGETQYF. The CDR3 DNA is TGTGCCAGCAGCTCCCCGGGAGCAGGGGAGGGAGAGACCCAGTACTTC. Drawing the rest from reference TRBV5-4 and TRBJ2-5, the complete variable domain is ETGVTQSPTHLIKTRGQQVTLRCSSQSGHNTVSWYQQALGQGPQFIFQYYREEENGRGNFPPRFSGLQFPNYSSELNVNALELDDSALYLCASSSPGAGEGETQYFGPGTRLLVL.

The CDR3 is CASSSDPGLAYNEQFF. The CDR3 coding sequence is TGTGCCAGCAGCTCCGATCCGGGACTAGCGTACAATGAGCAGTTCTTC. The chain carries TRBV13 and TRBJ2-1, with 10 bases fitting TRBD2. Germline CDR1 and CDR2: PRHDT and FYEKMQ (reference sequence). This CDR3 is 16 amino acids long. With 4 bases clipped from V and 4 bases from J, the junction kept 7 bases outside the gene matches.